This T cell receptor beta chain was captured by sequencing in a study of cytomegalovirus exposure and HLA in healthy donors. Germline V CDR1 and CDR2: SGHRS, YFSETQ. The junction had 6 bases not matched to a gene; V was cut back by 4 bases and J by 5 bases. CDR3 length: 13 residues. Clones were sequenced by immunoSEQ multiplex PCR, and TCRdb holds only the in-frame ones, with some missing. The sample gives 85,000 to 120,000 clones, around 90% of which show up once; about 1.8% is in the top ten. In regard to this clone: Antigen: not known.

Study results and caveats: A classifier reportedly called cytomegalovirus status with high sensitivity and specificity. Subsequent analysis revealed that first-cohort TCR clusters tended to co-occur in the approximately 120 validation repertoires. In vitro checks showed that a few CMV-associated chains really do target CMV antigens. The majority of TCR sequences were rare, yet some public TCRs appeared in many donors.

The sample comprised PBMCs. The J gene is TRBJ2-7, the V gene TRBV5-1; 7 nucleotides align to TRBD2. The clonotype comes from a woman aged 18-29 years in good health and CMV-seropositive. The CDR3 is CASSHWGGDEQYV. The DNA of the CDR3 is TGCGCCAGCAGCCATTGGGGGGGGGACGAGCAGTACGTC.